This TCR beta chain stems from a study of blood T cell repertoires in COVID-19. This CDR3 is built from 13 residues. Germline V CDR1 and CDR2: LGHDT, YNNKEL (reference sequence). Trimming removed 3 bases from V and 3 bases from J, with 7 bases in between. The table came from immunoSEQ multiplex PCR; TCRdb's copy has only in-frame clones and leaves some out. Of around 80,000 clones listed, around three quarters are singletons. The sequenced material came from peripheral blood. This receptor was obtained from a man in his forties or fifties with active or convalescent COVID-19. This rearrangement joins TRBV3-1 (or the pseudogene TRBV3-2) to TRBJ2-3; tentative D call: TRBD2 (5 bases). The CDR3, as DNA: TGTGCCAGCAGCCAGGGAGTGACAGATACGCAGTATTTT. It specifies CASSQGVTDTQYF.